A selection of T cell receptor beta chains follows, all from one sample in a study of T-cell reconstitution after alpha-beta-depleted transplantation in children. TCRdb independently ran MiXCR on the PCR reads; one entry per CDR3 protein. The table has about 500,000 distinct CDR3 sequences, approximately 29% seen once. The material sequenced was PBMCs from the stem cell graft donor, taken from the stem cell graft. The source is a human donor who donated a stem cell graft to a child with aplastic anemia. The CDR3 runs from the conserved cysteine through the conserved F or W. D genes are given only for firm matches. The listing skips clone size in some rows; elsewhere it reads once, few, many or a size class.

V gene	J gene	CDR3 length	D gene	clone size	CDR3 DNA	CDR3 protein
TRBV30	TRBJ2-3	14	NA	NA	TGTGCCTGGACAACAGGGATAGGCACAGATACGCAGTATTTT	CAWTTGIGTDTQYF
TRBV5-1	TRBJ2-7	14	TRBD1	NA	TGCGCCAGCAGCTTGGACGGGACAGAATTCGAGCAGTACTTC	CASSLDGTEFEQYF
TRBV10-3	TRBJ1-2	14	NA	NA	TGTGCCATCAGTGGTAAAAAAACTAACTATGGCTACACCTTC	CAISGKKTNYGYTF
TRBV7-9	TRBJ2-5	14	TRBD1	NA	TGTGCCAGCAGCTTGGACAGGGAAAGAGAGACCCAGTACTTC	CASSLDRERETQYF
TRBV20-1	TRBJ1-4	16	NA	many	TGCAGTGCTAGAGACCGTCCGGGCCGGGGGAATGAAAAACTGTTTTTT	CSARDRPGRGNEKLFF
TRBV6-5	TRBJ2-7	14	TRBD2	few	TGTGCCAGCACAGGGCGGGAGGCTCCCTACGAGCAGTACTTC	CASTGREAPYEQYF
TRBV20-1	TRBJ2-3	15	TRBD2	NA	TGCAGTGCTAGATACTCTAGCGGGACGTCAGATACGCAGTATTTT	CSARYSSGTSDTQYF
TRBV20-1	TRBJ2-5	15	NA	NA	TGCAGTGCTAACGAAGACTCGAACCTCCAAGAGACCCAGTACTTC	CSANEDSNLQETQYF
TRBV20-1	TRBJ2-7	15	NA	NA	TGCAGTGCTAGTAGGGCGGGGGCTCACTCCTACGAGCAGTACTTC	CSASRAGAHSYEQYF
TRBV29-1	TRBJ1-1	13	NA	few	TGCAGCGCCTCAGGGATCTTGAACACTGAAGCTTTCTTT	CSASGILNTEAFF
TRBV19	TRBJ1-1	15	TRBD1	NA	TGTGCCAGTAGTATTGGGACAGGAATGAACACTGAAGCTTTCTTT	CASSIGTGMNTEAFF
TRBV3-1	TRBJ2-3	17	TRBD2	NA	TGTGCCAGCAGCCAAGACGGCACTAGCGGGACAACAGATACGCAGTATTTT	CASSQDGTSGTTDTQYF
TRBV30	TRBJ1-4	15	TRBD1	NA	TGTGCCTGGGGGACAGGGTCTGCAACTAATGAAAAACTGTTTTTT	CAWGTGSATNEKLFF
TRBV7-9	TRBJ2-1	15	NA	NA	TGTGCCAGCAGCTTTCCAGGACAAAAAGACAATGAGCAGTTCTTC	CASSFPGQKDNEQFF
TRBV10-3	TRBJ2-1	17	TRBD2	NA	TGTGCCATCAGTGAGATGGCTAGCGGGACGTCCTACAATGAGCAGTTCTTC	CAISEMASGTSYNEQFF
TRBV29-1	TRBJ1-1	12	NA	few	TGCAGCGTCATCAGGGCGCCTTTTGAAGCTTTCTTT	CSVIRAPFEAFF
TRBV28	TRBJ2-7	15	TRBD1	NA	TGTGCCAGCAGTGCATCTTCGACAGGGGGGGGCGAGCAGTACTTC	CASSASSTGGGEQYF
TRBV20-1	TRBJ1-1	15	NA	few	TGCAGTGCTAGATTTACCTTCGGGGGGAACACTGAAGCTTTCTTT	CSARFTFGGNTEAFF
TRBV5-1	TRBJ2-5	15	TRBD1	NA	TGCGCCAGCAGCTTTACAGGGGACGGGAAAGAGACCCAGTACTTC	CASSFTGDGKETQYF
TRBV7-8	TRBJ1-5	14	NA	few	TGTGCCAGCAGCTTAGACATCCTCAATCAGCCCCAGCATTTT	CASSLDILNQPQHF
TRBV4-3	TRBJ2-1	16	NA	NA	TGCGCCAGCAGCCAAGAAAGGCGAGACCCCTACAATGAGCAGTTCTTC	CASSQERRDPYNEQFF
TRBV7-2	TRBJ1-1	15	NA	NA	TGTGCCAGCAGCTTAGGGTCGTACCCGGGTACTGAAGCTTTCTTT	CASSLGSYPGTEAFF
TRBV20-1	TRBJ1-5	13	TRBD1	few	TGCAGTGCTAAGACAGGGGCCAACCAGCCCCAGCATTTT	CSAKTGANQPQHF